These T cell receptor beta chains were read from a single sample in a study of monozygotic twins with inflammatory bowel disease. With the 5' RACE reads reprocessed, TCRdb shows one record per CDR3 protein and no DNA. The sample holds some 200,000 distinct CDR3 sequences. The material sequenced was blood. The receptors originated from a human donor with ulcerative colitis or Crohn's disease, or a healthy co-twin of an affected twin (not recorded which). Each CDR3 is given with its conserved first and last residue.

v_gene,j_gene,CDR3aa
TRBV9,TRBJ2-3,CASSVAKGGAGGRDTQYF
TRBV20-1,TRBJ1-2,CSASFLNYGYTF
TRBV5-1,TRBJ2-7,CASSPVGEPYEQYF
TRBV27,TRBJ2-3,CASSLTGDTDTQYF
TRBV7-9,TRBJ1-1,CASRRQGLTEAFF
TRBV7-2,TRBJ1-1,CASSPQVNTEAFF
TRBV5-5,TRBJ2-1,CASSWDRKKEQFF
TRBV29-1,TRBJ2-4,CSVEGDRAKNIQYF
TRBV7-2,TRBJ2-1,CASSLVATTYNEQFF
TRBV7-8,TRBJ1-5,CASSLADRTRQPQHF
TRBV3-1,TRBJ2-6,CASSQARNSGANVLTF
TRBV6-2/TRBV6-3,TRBJ2-3,CASSYSKDTQYF
TRBV7-2,TRBJ1-1,CASSSTTGTGNEAFF
TRBV12-3/TRBV12-4,TRBJ2-5,CASSLHEETQYF
TRBV6-1,TRBJ2-1,CASTAPGARNEQFF
TRBV20-1,TRBJ1-1,CSTQENTEAFF
TRBV20-1,TRBJ2-7,CSARHRVSYEQYF
TRBV6-4,TRBJ2-2,CASSDSAEGSTGELFF
TRBV19,TRBJ1-1,CATRDSNTEAFF
TRBV7-8,TRBJ2-2,CASSLRASPIGELFF
TRBV3-1,TRBJ2-6,CASSPQGANVLTF
TRBV5-1,TRBJ1-6,CASSANDVGVGSPLHF
TRBV5-1,TRBJ2-1,CASSLEGGGEQFF
TRBV12-3/TRBV12-4,TRBJ1-2,CASSPRGQTYGYTF
TRBV20-1,TRBJ2-7,CSAIQGYKQYF
TRBV11-2,TRBJ2-3,CASSSNTMSGDTQYF
TRBV5-5,TRBJ2-2,CASSLAVINTGELFF
TRBV25-1,TRBJ2-5,CASRWGGQETQYF
TRBV11-2,TRBJ2-1,CASRDNRGRLAEQFF
TRBV18,TRBJ2-3,CASSPPGTDNTDTQYF
TRBV5-1,TRBJ2-4,CASSPLGGQTIARKNIQYF
TRBV7-8,TRBJ1-2,CASSEGAGGDYGYTF
TRBV20-1,TRBJ2-5,CSARDPRDKGTQYF
TRBV5-5,TRBJ2-3,CASSLGGGTSDTQYF
TRBV7-6,TRBJ1-5,CASSLGQGNVYQPQHF
TRBV27,TRBJ1-3,CASRRGGASSGNTIYF
TRBV15,TRBJ2-2,CATSRDRGRGFTGELFF
TRBV5-5,TRBJ1-3,CASSVGPESGNTIYF
TRBV6-1,TRBJ1-3,CASRTTGTSGNTIYF
TRBV20-1,TRBJ2-1,CSARVAGAVSYNEQFF
TRBV27,TRBJ1-1,CASVNGGLNTEAFF
TRBV4-1,TRBJ2-7,CASSQEQGYEQYF
TRBV7-8,TRBJ2-3,CASSPRGLAGSDTQYF
TRBV4-2,TRBJ2-1,CASSQEGDEQFF
TRBV12-3/TRBV12-4,TRBJ1-3,CASSSDGAGNTIYF
TRBV7-8,TRBJ1-4,CASSLGTGANEKLFF
TRBV20-1,TRBJ1-4,CSARGQEKLFF
TRBV3-1,TRBJ2-1,CASSQVREGNEQFF
TRBV29-1,TRBJ2-3,CSAGSSGGATDTQYF
TRBV18,TRBJ1-1,CASSPSARNTEAFF
TRBV5-4,TRBJ1-6,CASSAVYNSPLHF
TRBV11-2,TRBJ1-5,CASSLEGYNQPQHF
TRBV7-7,TRBJ2-2,CASSLGAGAPGELFF
TRBV6-4,TRBJ1-4,CASSGQGQGEKLFF
TRBV20-1,TRBJ1-1,CSARGYADTEAFF
TRBV28,TRBJ1-6,CASSLQGRMNSPLHF
TRBV2,TRBJ1-1,CATLTGGYSEAFF